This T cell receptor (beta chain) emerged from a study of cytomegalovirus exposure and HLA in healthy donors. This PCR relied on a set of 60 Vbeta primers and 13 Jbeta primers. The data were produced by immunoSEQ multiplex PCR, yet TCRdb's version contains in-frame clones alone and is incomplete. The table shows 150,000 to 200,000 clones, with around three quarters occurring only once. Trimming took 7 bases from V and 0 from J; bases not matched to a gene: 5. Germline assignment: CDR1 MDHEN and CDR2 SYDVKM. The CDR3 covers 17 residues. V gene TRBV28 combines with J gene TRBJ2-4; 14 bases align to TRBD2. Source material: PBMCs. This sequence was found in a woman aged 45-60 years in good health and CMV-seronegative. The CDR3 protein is CASKGLAGVLAKNIQYF. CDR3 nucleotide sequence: TGTGCCAGCAAGGGACTAGCGGGAGTTCTAGCCAAAAACATTCAGTACTTC.